This TCR beta chain stems from a study of blood T cell repertoires in COVID-19. Study-level information: The analysed material was cDNA or gDNA that came from T cells, B-cell-depleted T cells, or PBMCs.

Trimming shortened V by 4 bases and J by 1 base, and 17 bases separated the two germline ends. The CDR3 length is 16 residues. CDR1 is SGHDT, CDR2 YYEEEE, per germline. Original handling: Estimation of nucleated cell counts was performed using reference gene primer amplification. TCRdb keeps only in-frame clones here, not all; method: immunoSEQ multiplex PCR. Clone size and V and J calls were adopted from that table, with D and trimming inferred from the DNA. The repertoire holds a few hundred thousand clones, with 84% as singletons. The chain couples TRBV5-6 to TRBJ2-5; D is undetermined. Specimen: peripheral blood. The receptor was derived from a human donor in a cohort sampled during active COVID-19. The CDR3 loop reads CASSRVYDSFQETQYF. CDR3 bases: TGTGCCAGCAGCCGGGTCTACGATTCCTTCCAAGAGACCCAGTACTTC.